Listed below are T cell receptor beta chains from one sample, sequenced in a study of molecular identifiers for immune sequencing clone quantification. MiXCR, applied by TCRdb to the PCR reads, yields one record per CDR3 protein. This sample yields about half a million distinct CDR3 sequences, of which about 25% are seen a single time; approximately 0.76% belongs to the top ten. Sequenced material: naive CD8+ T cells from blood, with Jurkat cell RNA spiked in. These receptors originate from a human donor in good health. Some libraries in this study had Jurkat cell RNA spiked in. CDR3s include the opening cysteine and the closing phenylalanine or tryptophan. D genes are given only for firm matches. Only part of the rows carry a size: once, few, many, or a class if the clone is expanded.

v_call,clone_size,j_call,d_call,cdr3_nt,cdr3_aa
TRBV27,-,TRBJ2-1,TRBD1,TGTGCCAGCAGTTTAGCTGGGACAGCTTCCTACAATGAGCAGTTCTTC,CASSLAGTASYNEQFF
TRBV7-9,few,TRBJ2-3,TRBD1,TGTGCCAGCCGCCTGGGACAGGGGGTGGATACGCAGTATTTT,CASRLGQGVDTQYF
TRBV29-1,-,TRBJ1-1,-,TGCAGCGTTGAAAAAACAGCAAACACTAAAGCTTTCTTT,CSVEKTANTKAFF
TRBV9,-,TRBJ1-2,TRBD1,TGTGCCAGCAGCGGATATAACTCAGGGGGAAACTATGGCTACACCTTC,CASSGYNSGGNYGYTF
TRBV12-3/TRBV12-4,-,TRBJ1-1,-,TGTGCCAGCAGTTCCCTGGGGCCCTTCGCCACTGAAGCTTTCTTT,CASSSLGPFATEAFF
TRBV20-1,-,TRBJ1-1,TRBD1,TGCAGTGCGTGGACAGGGGGCACTGGAGCTTTCTTT,CSAWTGGTGAFF
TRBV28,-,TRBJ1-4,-,TGTGCCAGCAGTTTACTTGAGAATGAAAAACTGTTTTTT,CASSLLENEKLFF
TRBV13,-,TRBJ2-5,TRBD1,TGTGCCAGCAGCTTAGTGGACAGGGAAGAGCCCCAGTACTTC,CASSLVDREEPQYF
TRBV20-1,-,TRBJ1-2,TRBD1,TGTCGGACAGGGGGAGATGGCTACACCTTC,CRTGGDGYTF
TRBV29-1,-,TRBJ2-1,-,TGCAGCGGGGGGAGACTAGACGGATACAATGAGCAGTTCTTC,CSGGRLDGYNEQFF
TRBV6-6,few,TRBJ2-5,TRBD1,TGTGCCAGCAGTTACCCTCTTTCCTTGGACAGGGCCCCTCAAGAGACCCAGTACTTC,CASSYPLSLDRAPQETQYF
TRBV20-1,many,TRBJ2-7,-,TGCAGTGCTAGAGATGTAGGTTACGAGCAGTACTTC,CSARDVGYEQYF
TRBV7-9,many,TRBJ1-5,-,TGTGCCAGCAGCTCCGCCCTGGGAGGGGCCCATCAGCCCCAGCATTTT,CASSSALGGAHQPQHF
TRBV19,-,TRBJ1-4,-,TGTGCCTGTAGTCCAAACAGAAATTTAAATGAACGGCTGTTTTTT,CACSPNRNLNERLFF
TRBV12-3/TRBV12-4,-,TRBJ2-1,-,TGTGCGCGCAGTTTAGGTTCGGGCACTGAGCAGTTCTTC,CARSLGSGTEQFF
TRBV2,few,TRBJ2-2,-,TGTGCCAGCAGCCAAGGACTCTCATTCAACGGGGAGCTGTTTTTT,CASSQGLSFNGELFF
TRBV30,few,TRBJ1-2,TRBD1,TGTGCCTCCTTTAACGGGACAGAGTATGGCTACACCTTC,CASFNGTEYGYTF
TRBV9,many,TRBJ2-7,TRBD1,TGTGCCAGCAGCGCGGGACAGGGGAGCTCCTACGAGCAGTACTTC,CASSAGQGSSYEQYF
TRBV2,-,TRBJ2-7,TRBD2,TGTGCCATCCGAGGACTAGCGGGATTAGGGCAGTACTTC,CAIRGLAGLGQYF
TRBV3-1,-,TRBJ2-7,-,TGTGCCAGCAGCTACGGAGTTAGGGTTGCCTACGAGCAGTACTTC,CASSYGVRVAYEQYF
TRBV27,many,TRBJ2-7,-,TGTGCCAGCAGTTTACAGGTACACTCCTACGAGCAGTACTTC,CASSLQVHSYEQYF
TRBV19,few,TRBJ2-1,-,TGTGCCAGCCGAATATCCAGCCTGGGCTACAATGAGCAGTTCTTC,CASRISSLGYNEQFF
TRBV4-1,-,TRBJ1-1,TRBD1,TGCGCCAGCAGCCAAGGAGGGGGCCGGATTACAAACACTGAAGCTTTCTTT,CASSQGGGRITNTEAFF
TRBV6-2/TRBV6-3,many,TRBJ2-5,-,TGTGCCAGCAGCCTAAGTGCCGGGGGAACCCAAGAGACCCAGTACTTC,CASSLSAGGTQETQYF
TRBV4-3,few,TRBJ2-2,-,TGCGCCAGCAGCCATCCGGGACAATCGAACACCGGGGAGCTGTTTTTT,CASSHPGQSNTGELFF
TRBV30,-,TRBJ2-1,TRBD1,TGTGCCTGGGAAGGAGACAGGGGGTCCGGTGAGCAGTTCTTC,CAWEGDRGSGEQFF
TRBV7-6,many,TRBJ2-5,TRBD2,TGTGCCAGCAGCTCGACCGGGACTACAGAGACCCAGTACTTC,CASSSTGTTETQYF
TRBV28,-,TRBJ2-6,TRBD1,TGTGCCAGCAGTCTACCGGGACAGGGGGGTCCTGGGGCCAACGTCCTGACTTTC,CASSLPGQGGPGANVLTF
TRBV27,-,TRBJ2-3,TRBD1,TGTGCCAGCAGTTTGTCCCGGGACAGGGGTACTCCCTGGGGTACGCAGTATTTT,CASSLSRDRGTPWGTQYF
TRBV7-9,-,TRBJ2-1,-,TGTGCCAGCAGCTCAGGTGGGAGGGGGTACAATGAGCAGTTCTTC,CASSSGGRGYNEQFF
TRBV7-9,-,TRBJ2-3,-,TGTGCCAGCAGCTTAGCTGCCGGGGCTTTTTATACGCAGTATTTT,CASSLAAGAFYTQYF
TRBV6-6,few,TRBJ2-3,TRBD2,TGTGCCAGCAGTTACCCAGAGTGGACTAGCGGGGGGACAGATACGCAGTATTTT,CASSYPEWTSGGTDTQYF
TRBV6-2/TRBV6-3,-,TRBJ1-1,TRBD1,TGTGCCAGCAGATGGACAGGGGTGGACACTGAAACTTTCTTT,CASRWTGVDTETFF
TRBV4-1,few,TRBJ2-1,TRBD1,TGCGCCAGCACCGACAGGGGTGGTGTCTACAATGAGCAGTTCTTC,CASTDRGGVYNEQFF
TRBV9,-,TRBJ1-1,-,TGTGCCAGCAGCGTAGGATCGGCGGCTGAAGCTTTCTTT,CASSVGSAAEAFF
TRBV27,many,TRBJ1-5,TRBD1,TGTGCCAGCAGTTCCCGAATGGTGCAGGGGGCCAATCAGCCCCAGCATTTT,CASSSRMVQGANQPQHF
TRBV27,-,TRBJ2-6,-,TGTGCCAGCAGGGGGCTTGGGGCCGACGTCCTGACTTTC,CASRGLGADVLTF
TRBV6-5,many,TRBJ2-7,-,TGTGCCAGCAGTCCCTCCTTAGCCAGGGGAGGATTTATCGACGAGCAGTACTTC,CASSPSLARGGFIDEQYF
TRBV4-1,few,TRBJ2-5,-,TGCGCCAGCAGCCAGCACCGGGACATAGAGACCCAGTACTTC,CASSQHRDIETQYF
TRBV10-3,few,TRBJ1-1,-,TGTGCCATCAGTGAGTCAACCCGAAACACTGAAGCTTTCTTT,CAISESTRNTEAFF
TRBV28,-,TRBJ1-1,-,TGTGCCAGCAGTAAGGGTAGCACTGAAGCTTTCTTT,CASSKGSTEAFF
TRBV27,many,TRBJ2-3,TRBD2,TGTGCCAGCACCGGTAGCGGGTTGAGCACAGATACGCAGTATTTT,CASTGSGLSTDTQYF
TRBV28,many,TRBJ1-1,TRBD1,TGTGCCACCACACGGGGCTGGACAGGTTTTTCTGAAGCTTTCTTT,CATTRGWTGFSEAFF
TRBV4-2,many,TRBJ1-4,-,TGTGCCAGCAGCCAAGACTTCGGGGCAACTAATGAAAAACTGTTTTTT,CASSQDFGATNEKLFF
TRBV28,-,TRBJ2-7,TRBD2,TGTGCCAGCAGCACAGTGACTAGCGGGAGCGCTGTGTCCTACGAGCAGTACTTC,CASSTVTSGSAVSYEQYF
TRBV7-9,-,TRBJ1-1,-,TGTGCCAGCAGCTTATCCTCATACACTGAAGCTTTCTTT,CASSLSSYTEAFF
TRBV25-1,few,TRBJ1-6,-,TGTGCCAGCAGTGAATCCGAGGGGGTCTCCTATAATTCACCCCTCCACTTT,CASSESEGVSYNSPLHF
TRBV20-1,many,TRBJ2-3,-,TGCAGTTCGAGAGCGGATCTGAGCACAGATACGCAGTATTTT,CSSRADLSTDTQYF
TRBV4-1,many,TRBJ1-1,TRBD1,TGCGCCAGCAGCCAACGGACAGGGGAGAACACTGAAGCTTTCTTT,CASSQRTGENTEAFF
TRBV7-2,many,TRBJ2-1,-,TGTGCCAGCAGCTCCCACCCTGGGAATGAGCAGTTCTTC,CASSSHPGNEQFF
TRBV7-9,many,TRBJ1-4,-,TGTGCCAGCAGCTTAGTGGGCGGAAATGAAAAACTGTTTTTT,CASSLVGGNEKLFF
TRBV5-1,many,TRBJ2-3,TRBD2,TGCGCCAGCAGCTTGGAGGCGGGGGGGCCTAGCACAGATACGCAGTATTTT,CASSLEAGGPSTDTQYF